This T cell receptor beta chain was observed in a study of tumor-infiltrating lymphocytes in primary liver carcinoma. Overall study: The patient population consisted of men and women between 30 and 69 years of age.

CDR3 length: 16 residues. Losses at the gene ends were 4 bases for V and 9 bases for J; bases not matched to a gene: 7. Germline V gives CDR1 ENHRY, CDR2 SYGVKD. A constant-region primer primed TCR beta cDNA synthesis from 400 to 600 ng of total RNA. Modified slightly, ARM-PCR produced TCR beta libraries over three nested multiplex PCR rounds. TRBV1-TRBV30 forward primers and a C-beta reverse primer were used in the first two PCR rounds, which each ran for ten to eleven cycles. TCRdb called the multiplex PCR reads again in MiXCR, with one record for every CDR3 protein. In the table there are almost 55,000 distinct CDR3 sequences, roughly 77% of which are singletons. Co-extracting RNA and DNA was done with about 20-34 mg of unsorted bulk tissue as input.

Sequenced: liver tumor tissue from sampling region 2. Indicated subset: tumor region T2, inferior pole. This sequence joins TRBV10-3 and TRBJ2-1, with TRBD2 identical over 15 bases. The receptor comes from a man aged 35 to 55 with primary liver carcinoma and hepatitis B virus infection. The CDR3: CAISVGLAGGGGEQFF. In nucleotides, the CDR3 is TGTGCCATCAGTGTCGGACTAGCGGGAGGGGGAGGTGAGCAGTTCTTC.